The 5 T cell receptor beta chains given below trace back to one sample, sequenced in a study of cytomegalovirus exposure and HLA in healthy donors. It was with 60 Vbeta and 13 Jbeta primers that the PCR ran. Profiled with immunoSEQ multiplex PCR; TCRdb holds only in-frame clones, not every one. Here the sample spans over 150,000 clones, 77% being singletons. The sequenced sample consisted of PBMCs. The receptors originated from a woman between 40 and 50 years old in good health and CMV-seropositive.

Comment on this clone: The sample contains more than one DNA sequence encoding this CDR3. The V and J genes are TRBV6-5 and TRBJ2-3; 9 bases map to TRBD1. Germline V gene sequence: CDR1 MNHEY, CDR2 SVGAGI. Trimming removed 0 bases from V and 3 bases from J; junction bases left unmatched: 1. The CDR3 extends over 15 amino acids. The CDR3 reads CASSYSGQGTDTQYF. CDR3 nucleotide sequence: TGTGCCAGCAGTTACTCGGGACAGGGAACAGATACGCAGTATTTT.

The gene calls are TRBV6-6 and TRBJ1-1; 10 nucleotides line up with TRBD1. The V segment lost 5 bases and the J segment 11 bases; nucleotides outside the gene matches: 5. Germline lookup yields CDR1 MNHNY and CDR2 SVGAGI (reference sequence). The CDR3 consists of 12 residues. CDR3 bases: TGTGCCAGCAGTCCGGGACAGGGGACGGCTTTCTTT. Translated: CASSPGQGTAFF.

V and J are TRBV11-2 and TRBJ2-5, with D tentatively TRBD2 (5 bases). V shed 3 bases and J shed 5 bases, with 13 bases lying between them. Germline loops: CDR1 SGHAT, CDR2 FQNNGV. The CDR3 length is 14 residues. CDR3 DNA: TGTGCCAGCAGCTTGCCTAGCTATGTTGAGACCCAGTACTTC. Amino acid sequence: CASSLPSYVETQYF.

The table lists this clone with a few counts. The V gene is TRBV5-6, the J gene TRBJ2-7; D perhaps matches TRBD2 (5 bases). In germline, CDR1 is SGHDT, CDR2 YYEEEE. V lost 1 base and J 2 bases, leaving 7 bases between the germline ends. This CDR3 is built from 13 residues. DNA of the CDR3: TGTGCCAGCAGCTTGTACGGGACCTACGAGCAGTACTTC. The encoded protein is CASSLYGTYEQYF.

V is TRBV28 and J is TRBJ2-5, with TRBD1 matching 7 bases. The germline V gene has CDR1 MDHEN and CDR2 SYDVKM. V trimming: 8 bases; J trimming: 4 bases; junction bases outside the gene matches: 10. CDR3 length: 14 amino acids. The chain's CDR3 is CASVEGAHLETQYF. CDR3 coding DNA: TGTGCCAGCGTAGAGGGGGCGCATCTAGAGACCCAGTACTTC.